The 3 T cell receptor beta chains below all came from one sample that was sequenced in a study of tumor-infiltrating lymphocytes in localized non-small cell lung cancer. TCRdb's table, derived via immunoSEQ multiplex PCR, lists solely in-frame clones and lacks some. The table has 15,000 to 20,000 clones, around three quarters seen once. Sequenced material: lung tumor tissue. The receptors derive from a human donor with non-small cell lung cancer.

By sample share, this clone is medium-sized. The J gene is TRBJ1-1, the V gene TRBV6-5; D perhaps matches TRBD1 (5 bases). V was trimmed by 4 bases and J by 3 bases, leaving 15 bases between them. Germline V CDR1 and CDR2: MNHEY, SVGAGI. The CDR3 sequence is 15 residues long. The CDR3 protein is CASSSPGSRDTEAFF. CDR3 in DNA: TGTGCCAGCAGTTCGCCAGGGAGTAGGGACACTGAAGCTTTCTTT.

V usage is TRBV7-9 and J usage is TRBJ1-2; no reliable D call. The germline V gene has CDR1 SEHNR and CDR2 FQNEAQ (reference sequence). V lost 4 bases to trimming and J lost 4 bases, with 16 bases between them. This CDR3 comprises 15 residues. The CDR3 nucleotides read TGTGCCAGCAGCTCAACGGTGGCAGACCCCTATGGCTACACCTTC. It is translated as CASSSTVADPYGYTF.

The chain carries TRBV18 and TRBJ2-3; D possibly matches TRBD1 or TRBD2 (5 bases each). V lost 1 base and J 3 bases, leaving 11 bases between the germline ends. Germline assignment: CDR1 KGHSH and CDR2 LQKENI. This CDR3 is built from 15 residues. The chain's CDR3 is CASSPLGGGTDTQYF. CDR3 in DNA: TGTGCCAGCTCACCACTCGGTGGGGGAACAGATACGCAGTATTTT.